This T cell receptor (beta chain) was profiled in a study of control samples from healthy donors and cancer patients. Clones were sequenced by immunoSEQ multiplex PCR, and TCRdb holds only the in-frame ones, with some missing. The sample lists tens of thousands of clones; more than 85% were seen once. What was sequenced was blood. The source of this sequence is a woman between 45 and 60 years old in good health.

CDR3 coding DNA: TGTGCCAGCAGCTTAGGTAACCCCCAGCGGACCCTTTCCTACAATGAGCAGTTCTTC. Translated: CASSLGNPQRTLSYNEQFF. J is TRBJ2-1 and V is TRBV7-8, with TRBD2 as a possible D gene (5 bases). Germline lookup yields CDR1 SGHVS and CDR2 FQNEAQ. Trimming took off 1 base at V and 1 base at J, with 20 bases between the two ends. The CDR3 extends over 19 amino acids.